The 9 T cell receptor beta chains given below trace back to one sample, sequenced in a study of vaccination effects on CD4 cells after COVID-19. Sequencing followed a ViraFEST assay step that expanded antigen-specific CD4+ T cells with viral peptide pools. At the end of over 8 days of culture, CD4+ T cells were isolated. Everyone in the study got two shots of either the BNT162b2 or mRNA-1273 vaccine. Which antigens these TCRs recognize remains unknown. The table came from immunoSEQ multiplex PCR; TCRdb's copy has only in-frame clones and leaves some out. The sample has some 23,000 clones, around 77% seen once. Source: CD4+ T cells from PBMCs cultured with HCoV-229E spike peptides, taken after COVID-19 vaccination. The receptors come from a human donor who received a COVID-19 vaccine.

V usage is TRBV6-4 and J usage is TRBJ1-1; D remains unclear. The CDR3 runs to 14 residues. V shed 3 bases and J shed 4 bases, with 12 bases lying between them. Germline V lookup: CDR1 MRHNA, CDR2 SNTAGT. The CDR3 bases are TGTGCCAGCAGTGATACCTCAAGGGTCACTGAAGCTTTCTTT. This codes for CASSDTSRVTEAFF.

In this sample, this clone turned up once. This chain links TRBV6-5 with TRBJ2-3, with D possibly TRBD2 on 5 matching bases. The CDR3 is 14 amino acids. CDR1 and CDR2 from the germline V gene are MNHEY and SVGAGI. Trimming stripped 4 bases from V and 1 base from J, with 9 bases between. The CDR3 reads CASSSGTGTDTQYF. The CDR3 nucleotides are TGTGCCAGCAGTTCGGGAACCGGCACAGATACGCAGTATTTT.

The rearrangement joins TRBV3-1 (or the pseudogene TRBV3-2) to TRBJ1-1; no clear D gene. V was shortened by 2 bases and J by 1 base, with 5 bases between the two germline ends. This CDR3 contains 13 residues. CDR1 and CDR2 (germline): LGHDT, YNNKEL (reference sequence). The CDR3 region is CASSQYRNTEAFF. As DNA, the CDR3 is TGTGCCAGCAGCCAATACAGGAACACTGAAGCTTTCTTT.

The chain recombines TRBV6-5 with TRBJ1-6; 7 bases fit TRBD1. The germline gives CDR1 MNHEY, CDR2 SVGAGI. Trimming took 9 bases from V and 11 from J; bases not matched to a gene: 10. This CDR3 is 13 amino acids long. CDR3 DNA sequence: TGTGCCAGTGAGGGCCGGGGGACAGCACCCCTCCACTTT. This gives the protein CASEGRGTAPLHF.

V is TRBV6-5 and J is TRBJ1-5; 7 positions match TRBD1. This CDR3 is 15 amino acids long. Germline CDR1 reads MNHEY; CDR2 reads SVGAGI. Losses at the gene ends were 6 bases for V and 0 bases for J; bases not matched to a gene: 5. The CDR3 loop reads CASRMGQNSNQPQHF. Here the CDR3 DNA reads TGTGCCAGCAGGATGGGACAGAATAGCAATCAGCCCCAGCATTTT.

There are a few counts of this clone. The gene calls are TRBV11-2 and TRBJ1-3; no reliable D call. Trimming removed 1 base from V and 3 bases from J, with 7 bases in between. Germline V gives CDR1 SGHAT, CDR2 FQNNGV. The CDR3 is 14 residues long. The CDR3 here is CASSLGSYGNTIYF. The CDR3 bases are TGTGCCAGCAGCTTAGGCAGCTATGGAAACACCATATATTTT. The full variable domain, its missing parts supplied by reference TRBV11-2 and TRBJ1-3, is EAGVAQSPRYKIIEKRQSVAFWCNPISGHATLYWYQQILGQGPKLLIQFQNNGVVDDSQLPKDRFSAERLKGVDSTLKIQPAKLEDSAVYLCASSLGSYGNTIYFGEGSWLTVV.

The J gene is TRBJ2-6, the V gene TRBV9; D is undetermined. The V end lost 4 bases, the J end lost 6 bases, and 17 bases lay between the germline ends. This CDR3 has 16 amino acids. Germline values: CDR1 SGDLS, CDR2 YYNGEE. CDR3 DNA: TGTGCCAGCAGCCCACATTTAGAGCAGGTGGCCAACGTCCTGACTTTC. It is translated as CASSPHLEQVANVLTF.

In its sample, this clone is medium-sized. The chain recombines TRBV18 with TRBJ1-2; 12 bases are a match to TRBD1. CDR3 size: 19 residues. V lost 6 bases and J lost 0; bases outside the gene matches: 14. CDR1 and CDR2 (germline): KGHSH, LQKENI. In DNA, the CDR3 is TGTGCCAGCTCTAGAACCCCCGGGACAGGGGGCAGCTCTAACTATGGCTACACCTTC. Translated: CASSRTPGTGGSSNYGYTF.

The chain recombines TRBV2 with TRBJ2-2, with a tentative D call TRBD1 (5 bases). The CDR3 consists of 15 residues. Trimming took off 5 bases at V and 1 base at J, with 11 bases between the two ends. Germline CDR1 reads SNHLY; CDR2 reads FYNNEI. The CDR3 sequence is CASSITGRNTGELFF. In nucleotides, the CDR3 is TGTGCCAGCAGTATAACAGGTCGGAACACCGGGGAGCTGTTTTTT.